Following are 26 T cell receptor beta chains from one sample sequenced in a study of cytomegalovirus exposure and HLA in healthy donors. PCR employed 60 Vbeta and 13 Jbeta primers. Data came from immunoSEQ multiplex PCR; TCRdb stores just in-frame clones and leaves some out. The table includes around 140,000 clones, 60% to 80% detected once. Source material: PBMCs. These receptors were collected from a male donor in good health and CMV-seronegative.

The chain uses TRBV29-1 and TRBJ2-3; TRBD1 matches 9 bases. The trim removed 7 bases at V and 1 base at J, leaving 9 bases unmatched. Germline V gives CDR1 SQVTM, CDR2 ANQGSEA. The CDR3 runs 15 residues. The CDR3 protein is CSASQGAGGTDTQYF. The CDR3 nucleotides read TGCAGCGCATCACAGGGGGCGGGAGGCACAGATACGCAGTATTTT.

The chain joins TRBV6-5 to TRBJ2-7; 8 bases match TRBD2. The germline V gene encodes CDR1 MNHEY and CDR2 SVGAGI. The CDR3 extends over 15 amino acids. V shed 8 bases and J 6 bases; nucleotides not matched to a gene: 15. The CDR3 DNA sequence: TGTGCCAGCCGTAGGGCCGGCGGGGGGTCAGGCGAGCAGTACTTC. This translates into CASRRAGGGSGEQYF.

The J gene is TRBJ1-6, the V gene TRBV30; perhaps TRBD1 as D (6 bases). The germline V gene has CDR1 GTSNPN and CDR2 SVGIG (reference sequence). V lost 8 bases, J lost 12 bases, and 17 bases lay in between. The CDR3 runs 12 residues. CDR3 DNA sequence: TGTGCCCTGAATGGGGGGGCCGGACCCCTCCACTTT. Protein product: CALNGGAGPLHF.

In this sample, this clone turned up a few times. The rearrangement joins TRBV6-9 to TRBJ1-4; D is unresolved. V was pared by 9 bases and J by 6 bases, with 8 bases between. The CDR3 runs to 11 residues. The germline CDR1 and CDR2 sequences are MNHGY and SVAAGI. CDR3 protein: CASRLYEKLFF. As DNA, the CDR3 is TGTGCCAGTCGACTGTATGAAAAACTGTTTTTT.

The chain joins TRBV2 to TRBJ2-5; TRBD1 matches at 8 bases. The ends lost 8 bases at V and 1 base at J; junction bases unmatched: 6. The V gene's germline CDR1 is SNHLY and CDR2 FYNNEI. The CDR3 loop spans 14 amino acids. The CDR3 loop is CASVEQGGQETQYF. CDR3 nucleotide sequence: TGTGCCAGCGTTGAACAGGGGGGCCAAGAGACCCAGTACTTC.

The gene calls are TRBV6-1 and TRBJ1-1, with TRBD1 matching over 8 bases. Trimming took 8 bases from V and 5 from J; bases not matched to a gene: 13. Per the germline V gene, CDR1 is MNHNS and CDR2 is SASEGT. The CDR3 is 15 residues long. Written as DNA, the CDR3 is TGTGCCAGCGGTAGACTAGGACAGGGAAGAACTGAAGCTTTCTTT. This gives the protein CASGRLGQGRTEAFF.

The gene calls are TRBV5-1 and TRBJ2-4, with D possibly TRBD2 on 5 matching bases. The CDR3 totals 14 residues. Trimming removed 4 bases from V and 1 base from J, with 9 bases in between. Germline values: CDR1 SGHRS, CDR2 YFSETQ. The DNA for the CDR3 is TGCGCCAGCAGCGAGGGAAGGGCCAAAAACATTCAGTACTTC. It encodes CASSEGRAKNIQYF.

The J gene is TRBJ1-5, the V gene TRBV5-1; 11 bases fit TRBD1. The CDR3 sequence is 16 residues long. Germline V gene data show CDR1 as SGHRS and CDR2 as YFSETQ. V trimming: 0 bases; J trimming: 5 bases; junction bases outside the gene matches: 4. The CDR3 loop reads CASSLGTGGFYQPQHF. Here the CDR3 DNA reads TGCGCCAGCAGCTTGGGGACAGGGGGCTTTTATCAGCCCCAGCATTTT.

The V call is TRBV27, the J call TRBJ2-3, with D possibly TRBD2 on 6 matching bases. The CDR3 covers 15 residues. Trimming stripped 5 bases from V and 4 bases from J, with 16 bases between. Germline CDR1 is MNHEY and CDR2 is SMNVEV (reference sequence). CDR3 protein: CASSVGGNVADTQYF. For the CDR3, the DNA is TGTGCCAGCAGTGTGGGGGGTAATGTGGCAGATACGCAGTATTTT.

The chain's CDR3 is CASSLVAYPAYEQYF. CDR3 nucleotides: TGTGCCAGCAGTTTAGTAGCCTACCCGGCCTACGAGCAGTACTTC. The rearrangement uses TRBV27 and TRBJ2-7, with no clear D. CDR1 is MNHEY, CDR2 SMNVEV, per germline (reference sequence). The CDR3 is 15 residues long. Trimming stripped 2 bases from V and 2 bases from J, with 13 bases between.

About this clone itself: This sample also contains other DNA sequences that code for the same CDR3. The V and J genes are TRBV6-1 and TRBJ1-2; TRBD1 matches 7 bases. CDR1 and CDR2 from the germline V gene are MNHNS and SASEGT. This CDR3 comprises 14 residues. Germline trimming cut 1 base from V and 4 bases from J; bases unmatched to any gene: 3. The CDR3 DNA is TGTGCCAGCAGTGAAGGGGCAGGGGGCTATGGCTACACCTTC. Translated: CASSEGAGGYGYTF.

The V and J genes are TRBV5-6 and TRBJ1-6, with 11 nucleotides matching TRBD1. Per germline, CDR1 SGHDT and CDR2 YYEEEE. This CDR3 has 16 residues. V was pared by 2 bases and J by 7 bases, with 5 bases of the junction left unmatched. In DNA, the CDR3 is TGTGCCAGCAGCTTTGGACAGGGGGCTACGAATTCACCCCTCCACTTT. Its translation: CASSFGQGATNSPLHF.

This clone was counted a single time. The chain is built from TRBV4-3 and TRBJ2-3; 8 nucleotides match TRBD2. Germline CDR1 LGHNA, CDR2 YSLEER. The CDR3 spans 15 residues. Trimming took 1 base from V and 6 from J; bases not matched to a gene: 6. This CDR3 reads CASSQGAGGVDTQYF. CDR3 sequence (DNA): TGCGCCAGCAGCCAAGGGGCGGGGGGAGTGGATACGCAGTATTTT.

This chain connects TRBV29-1 to TRBJ2-1; 14 bases map to TRBD2. This CDR3 region has 14 residues. Losses at the gene ends were 8 bases for V and 10 bases for J; bases not matched to a gene: 10. The germline gives CDR1 SQVTM, CDR2 ANQGSEA. The CDR3 DNA is TGCAGCTTCCTCCGGGGACTAGCGGGGGTAGAGCAGTTCTTC. This codes for CSFLRGLAGVEQFF.

This clone was observed once. The J gene is TRBJ2-7, the V gene TRBV27; D may be TRBD2 (6 bases). Germline CDR1 and CDR2: MNHEY and SMNVEV (reference sequence). The germline V and J ends were trimmed by 5 bases and 3 bases, with 17 bases remaining between them. This CDR3 is 15 amino acids long. DNA for the CDR3: TGTGCCAGCAGTCCGACTCCGGGGGAAGGCTACGAGCAGTACTTC. Residues: CASSPTPGEGYEQYF.

The chain has TRBV27 and TRBJ1-6; perhaps TRBD1 as D (6 bases). Trimming pared 6 bases from V and 0 bases from J, leaving 24 bases between. CDR1 and CDR2 (germline): MNHEY, SMNVEV (reference sequence). The length of the CDR3 is 20 residues. CDR3: CASSPLRDTNINSYNSPLHF. CDR3 bases: TGTGCCAGCAGCCCTCTCCGGGACACTAATATAAACTCCTATAATTCACCCCTCCACTTT.

The rearrangement uses TRBV7-2 and TRBJ1-6; no firm D call. Germline V lookup: CDR1 SGHTA, CDR2 FQGNSA. The CDR3 runs 14 residues. Trimming pared 5 bases from V and 8 bases from J, leaving 13 bases between. The CDR3 reads CASSAGRRYSPLHF. As DNA, the CDR3 is TGTGCCAGCAGCGCCGGGAGGAGATATTCACCCCTCCACTTT.

This clone was seen more than once but under ten times. The chain is built from TRBV30 and TRBJ1-1, with a tentative D call TRBD1 (6 bases). Germline V gene data show CDR1 as GTSNPN and CDR2 as SVGIG (reference sequence). The V gene lost 5 bases and the J gene lost 3 bases, with 13 bases spanning the gap. CDR3 length: 13 amino acids. The CDR3 reads CAWQGQGDTEAFF. CDR3 coding DNA: TGTGCCTGGCAGGGGCAGGGAGACACTGAAGCTTTCTTT.

The chain couples TRBV7-6 to TRBJ2-5, with 9 bases lining up with TRBD1. Germline V gene data show CDR1 as SGHVS and CDR2 as FNYEAQ. The J segment lost 5 bases and the V segment lost 5 bases, leaving 6 bases of the junction unmatched. The CDR3 has 14 residues. CDR3 sequence (DNA): TGTGCCAGCAGCGTACAGGGGGCGCGGGAGACCCAGTACTTC. Protein sequence: CASSVQGARETQYF. Complete variable domain (other parts from reference TRBV7-6 and TRBJ2-5): GAGVSQSPRYKVTKRGQDVALRCDPISGHVSLYWYRQALGQGPEFLTYFNYEAQQDKSGLPNDRFSAERPEGSISTLTIQRTEQRDSAMYRCASSVQGARETQYFGPGTRLLVL.

For the CDR3, the DNA is TGTGCCAGCAGAACCCGGGAAGGGTTTATGTCCAAAAACATTCAGTACTTC. Translation: CASRTREGFMSKNIQYF. The chain is built from TRBV21-1 and TRBJ2-4; the D segment call TRBD2 is taken from the table without a DNA check. TRBV21-1 is flagged as a pseudogene. The CDR3 length is 17 residues.

The chain couples TRBV19 to TRBJ1-5; the match to TRBD1 covers 8 bases. Per the germline V gene, CDR1 is LNHDA and CDR2 is SQIVND (reference sequence). V shed 9 bases and J 0 bases; nucleotides not matched to a gene: 10. There are 16 residues in the CDR3. CDR3 amino acids: CASHTGTGYSNQPQHF. CDR3 coding DNA: TGTGCCAGCCACACCGGGACAGGTTATAGCAATCAGCCCCAGCATTTT.

The chain uses TRBV7-6 and TRBJ2-2, with D possibly being TRBD1 (5 bases). V lost 5 bases and J lost 6, with 16 bases in between. CDR1 SGHVS and CDR2 FNYEAQ come from the germline V gene. The CDR3 is made up of 15 amino acids. CDR3 loop: CASSPTVRGPGELFF. The CDR3 bases are TGTGCCAGCAGCCCCACCGTAAGGGGCCCCGGGGAGCTGTTTTTT.

V is TRBV5-5 and J is TRBJ2-2; TRBD1 aligns across 7 bases. The CDR3 consists of 18 residues. Trimming took 1 base from V and 1 from J; bases not matched to a gene: 10. Per germline, CDR1 SGHKS and CDR2 YYEKEE (reference sequence). The CDR3 sequence is CASSLYGPDRRNTGELFF. CDR3 bases: TGTGCCAGCAGCTTGTATGGCCCGGACAGGAGGAACACCGGGGAGCTGTTTTTT.

This clone has a handful of counts. The chain combines TRBV6-5 with TRBJ1-1; D not certain. The germline gives CDR1 MNHEY, CDR2 SVGAGI. V lost 6 bases and J 3 bases, leaving 11 bases between the germline ends. The CDR3 consists of 13 residues. The CDR3 DNA is TGTGCCAGCAGAAGCACAGTCCACACTGAAGCTTTCTTT. This sequence encodes CASRSTVHTEAFF.

V gene TRBV27 combines with J gene TRBJ2-7; no clear D. The germline V gene has CDR1 MNHEY and CDR2 SMNVEV (reference sequence). Trimming pared 2 bases from V and 6 bases from J, leaving 8 bases between. The CDR3 runs to 12 residues. CDR3 in amino acids: CASSLGPGEQYF. CDR3 nucleotide sequence: TGTGCCAGCAGTTTAGGGCCAGGCGAGCAGTACTTC.

V gene TRBV9 combines with J gene TRBJ2-1; D is possibly TRBD2 (5 bases). Deletions cut 4 bases from V and 8 bases from J, with 13 bases between. The CDR3 consists of 13 residues. In germline, CDR1 is SGDLS, CDR2 YYNGEE. The CDR3 DNA is TGTGCCAGCAGCCCTTCTACTAGTTATGAGCAGTTCTTC. Protein: CASSPSTSYEQFF.